These T cell receptor beta chains were read from a single sample in a study of T cells in Graves' hyperthyroidism and ophthalmopathy. One entry per CDR3 protein results from TCRdb running MiXCR on the multiplex PCR reads. Altogether approximately 100,000 distinct CDR3 sequences are present, about 37% being singletons, with the ten largest covering roughly 10%. The specimen sequenced was peripheral blood or thyroid tissue (not recorded which). The receptors come from a woman between 25 and 40 years old with Graves' hyperthyroidism. CDR3s include the opening cysteine and the closing phenylalanine or tryptophan. D genes are given only for firm matches. Some rows mark clone size as missing; the rest say once, few, many or name a class of expanded clone.

v_call: TRBV15
clone_size: -
j_call: TRBJ1-4
d_call: -
cdr3_nt: TGTGCCACCAGCAGGGATTTTAATGAAAAACTGTTTTTT
cdr3_aa: CATSRDFNEKLFF

v_call: TRBV10-3
clone_size: -
j_call: TRBJ2-5
d_call: -
cdr3_nt: TGTGCTATCAAAGTGGGGCAGTTCCAAGAGACCCAGTGCTTC
cdr3_aa: CAIKVGQFQETQCF

v_call: TRBV11-2
clone_size: many
j_call: TRBJ2-5
d_call: TRBD1
cdr3_nt: TGTGCCAGCAGAAGAAGGGACAGGGGGCCCCAAGAGACCCAGTACTTC
cdr3_aa: CASRRRDRGPQETQYF

v_call: TRBV9
clone_size: many
j_call: TRBJ2-3
d_call: -
cdr3_nt: TGTGCCAGCAGCGCAACCCTCCCTAGGTTTGACAGGAGCACAGATACGCAGTATTTT
cdr3_aa: CASSATLPRFDRSTDTQYF

v_call: TRBV5-1
clone_size: many
j_call: TRBJ1-1
d_call: -
cdr3_nt: TGCGCCAGCAGCTGGGGAAAGAACACTGAAGCTTTCTTT
cdr3_aa: CASSWGKNTEAFF

v_call: TRBV3-1
clone_size: many
j_call: TRBJ1-4
d_call: -
cdr3_nt: TGTGCCAGCAGCCAAGGAATTGATGAAAAACTGTTTTTT
cdr3_aa: CASSQGIDEKLFF

v_call: TRBV4-2
clone_size: many
j_call: TRBJ2-7
d_call: TRBD2
cdr3_nt: TGTGCCAGCAGCCAAGACGGGGGGAGGTCGACCTACGAGCAGTACTTC
cdr3_aa: CASSQDGGRSTYEQYF

v_call: TRBV11-2
clone_size: -
j_call: TRBJ2-7
d_call: -
cdr3_nt: TGTGCCAGCAGCACCCGGACGGTCTCCTACGAGCAGTACTTC
cdr3_aa: CASSTRTVSYEQYF

v_call: TRBV15
clone_size: -
j_call: TRBJ1-2
d_call: TRBD1
cdr3_nt: TGTGCCACCAGTCTCCACAGGGGCTGGTATGGCTACACCTTC
cdr3_aa: CATSLHRGWYGYTF

v_call: TRBV28
clone_size: few
j_call: TRBJ1-5
d_call: -
cdr3_nt: TGTGCCAGCAGTTTAGTGAGGGGTCAGCCCCAGCATTTT
cdr3_aa: CASSLVRGQPQHF

v_call: TRBV2
clone_size: -
j_call: TRBJ2-7
d_call: TRBD1
cdr3_nt: TGTGCCAGCAGTGGGGACAGGGTGAACGAGCAGTACTTC
cdr3_aa: CASSGDRVNEQYF

v_call: TRBV7-8
clone_size: many
j_call: TRBJ2-3
d_call: TRBD2
cdr3_nt: TGTGCCAGCAGCTCCCCCCGGACTAGCGGGTCAGTGGGAGATACGCAGTATTTT
cdr3_aa: CASSSPRTSGSVGDTQYF

v_call: TRBV6-6
clone_size: many
j_call: TRBJ2-5
d_call: TRBD1
cdr3_nt: TGTGCCAGCAGTCCGAACCGGGACAGGGCCCAAGAGACCCAGTACTTC
cdr3_aa: CASSPNRDRAQETQYF

v_call: TRBV30
clone_size: -
j_call: TRBJ1-5
d_call: -
cdr3_nt: TGTGCCTGGAGTGTACAGGTTAGCAATCAGCCCCAGCATTTT
cdr3_aa: CAWSVQVSNQPQHF

v_call: TRBV5-1
clone_size: -
j_call: TRBJ2-2
d_call: -
cdr3_nt: TGCGCCAGCAGGAGATCGAGCAGAAGTGACACCGGGGAGCTGTTTTTT
cdr3_aa: CASRRSSRSDTGELFF

v_call: TRBV6-1
clone_size: many
j_call: TRBJ1-1
d_call: -
cdr3_nt: TGTGCCAGCAGTGAATTCCTCCGGGAGGGGAACACTGAAGCTTTCTTT
cdr3_aa: CASSEFLREGNTEAFF

v_call: TRBV12-3/TRBV12-4
clone_size: many
j_call: TRBJ2-7
d_call: -
cdr3_nt: TGTGCCAGCAGTTTCATGGGTCTACAAGCCTCCGAGCAGTACTTC
cdr3_aa: CASSFMGLQASEQYF

v_call: TRBV12-3/TRBV12-4
clone_size: many
j_call: TRBJ1-6
d_call: -
cdr3_nt: TGTGCCAGCAGTAGCACAGTTAATTCACCCCTCCACTTT
cdr3_aa: CASSSTVNSPLHF

v_call: TRBV18
clone_size: -
j_call: TRBJ2-7
d_call: TRBD1
cdr3_nt: TGTGCCAGCTCACCGGCGACAGGGGGCGCCTACGAGCAGTACTTC
cdr3_aa: CASSPATGGAYEQYF

v_call: TRBV28
clone_size: many
j_call: TRBJ1-1
d_call: -
cdr3_nt: TGTGCCAGCAGTTTCCTGACAGTCAACACTGAAGCTTTCTTT
cdr3_aa: CASSFLTVNTEAFF

v_call: TRBV7-9
clone_size: many
j_call: TRBJ2-7
d_call: -
cdr3_nt: TGTGCCAGCAGCCCACGGACGGGCGAGCAGTACTTC
cdr3_aa: CASSPRTGEQYF

v_call: TRBV2
clone_size: many
j_call: TRBJ1-6
d_call: -
cdr3_nt: TGTGCCAGCAGTGTACTGAGCTCCTATAATTCACCCCTCCACTTT
cdr3_aa: CASSVLSSYNSPLHF

v_call: TRBV11-2
clone_size: many
j_call: TRBJ2-7
d_call: -
cdr3_nt: TGTGCCAGCAGTACGGACTCGAGCTCCTACGAGCAGTACTTC
cdr3_aa: CASSTDSSSYEQYF

v_call: TRBV27
clone_size: -
j_call: TRBJ1-2
d_call: -
cdr3_nt: TGTGCCAGCAGTCTCAGGGGCGGTGTCTACACCTTC
cdr3_aa: CASSLRGGVYTF

v_call: TRBV11-2
clone_size: many
j_call: TRBJ1-1
d_call: -
cdr3_nt: TGTGCCAGCAGCCCATCGGTTTCGTCCACTGAAGCTTTCTTT
cdr3_aa: CASSPSVSSTEAFF